This T cell receptor beta chain was profiled in a study of shared clonotypes between healthy human individuals. Among the donors, all were Caucasian adults who lived in Nashville, Tennessee. Naive CD4+ cells were CD45RA-selected; the remaining cells were memory. Per germline, CDR1 SGHRS and CDR2 YFSETQ. This CDR3 region has 15 residues. V shed 5 bases and J shed 0 bases, with 15 bases lying between them. Genomic DNA belonging to each subset was distributed in equal measure over several immunoSEQ plates. The table came from immunoSEQ multiplex PCR; TCRdb's copy has only in-frame clones and leaves some out. Of about 960,000 clones listed, over 60% are singletons. To note about this clone: Its target is not known.

Study-wide points: In general, naive subsets displayed greater estimated richness than memory subsets did.

V gene TRBV5-1 combines with J gene TRBJ2-7; D remains ambiguous. The origin of this receptor is a man between 18 and 35 years old in good health. The sample taken for sequencing was memory CD4+ T cells sorted from blood. Sample subset: CD45RA-negative fraction. CDR3 amino acids: CASSPQHLSSYEQYF. CDR3 bases: TGCGCCAGCAGTCCACAGCATCTCAGCTCCTACGAGCAGTACTTC.